The rows below give T cell receptor beta chains drawn from one sample of a study of blood T cell repertoires in COVID-19. TCRdb's table, derived via immunoSEQ multiplex PCR, lists solely in-frame clones and lacks some. The data show fewer than 85,000 clones, roughly 90% seen once. The sample taken for sequencing was peripheral blood. The receptors shown here come from a man aged 50 or older with active COVID-19. Both conserved end residues are part of each CDR3. Fields, in order: CDR3 DNA, CDR3 protein, V gene, clone size, D gene, J gene. The D gene is left open where the match is weak. Clone size appears in some rows only: once, few, many, or a class for an expanded clone.

CDR3nt: TGCGCCAGCAGCATGGGAGGGCAAGAGACCCAGTACTTC
CDR3aa: CASSMGGQETQYF
v_gene: TRBV5-1
abundance: .
d_gene: TRBD2
j_gene: TRBJ2-5

CDR3nt: TGTGCCAGCAGAACAGGGGGCTCTAATGAAAAACTGTTTTTT
CDR3aa: CASRTGGSNEKLFF
v_gene: TRBV6-5
abundance: .
d_gene: TRBD1
j_gene: TRBJ1-4

CDR3nt: TGTGCCAGCAGCGCGGGCCCTTACCGACTAGCGGGACGGGCAGATACGCAGTATTTT
CDR3aa: CASSAGPYRLAGRADTQYF
v_gene: TRBV9
abundance: .
d_gene: TRBD2
j_gene: TRBJ2-3

CDR3nt: TGTGCCAGCAGCCGAGATCCGGGACAGGGCGGGGGGACCCAGTACTTC
CDR3aa: CASSRDPGQGGGTQYF
v_gene: TRBV5-4
abundance: .
d_gene: TRBD1
j_gene: TRBJ2-5

CDR3nt: TGTGCCAGCAGTCCGACAGGGAGCTCCTACAATGAGCAGTTCTTC
CDR3aa: CASSPTGSSYNEQFF
v_gene: TRBV5-4
abundance: .
d_gene: TRBD1
j_gene: TRBJ2-1

CDR3nt: TGTGCCACCAGCAGAGTTCAGGGCGGCACCGGGGAGCTGTTTTTT
CDR3aa: CATSRVQGGTGELFF
v_gene: TRBV15
abundance: .
d_gene: .
j_gene: TRBJ2-2

CDR3nt: TGTGCCAGCAGCCCAGGGACAGGGGAGGAGCAGTTCTTC
CDR3aa: CASSPGTGEEQFF
v_gene: TRBV12-3/TRBV12-4
abundance: .
d_gene: TRBD1
j_gene: TRBJ2-1

CDR3nt: TGTGCCAGCAGCGAGCCCGGGACAGGTCCCCACGAGCAGTACTTC
CDR3aa: CASSEPGTGPHEQYF
v_gene: TRBV5-5
abundance: .
d_gene: TRBD1
j_gene: TRBJ2-7

CDR3nt: TGTGCCACCAGCACTATACCGGGACTAGCGGGAGAATGGTCCTACGAGCAGTACTTC
CDR3aa: CATSTIPGLAGEWSYEQYF
v_gene: TRBV15
abundance: .
d_gene: TRBD2
j_gene: TRBJ2-7

CDR3nt: TGTGCCAGCAGCTCGACAGGGGGCAGAAATTCACCCCTCCACTTT
CDR3aa: CASSSTGGRNSPLHF
v_gene: TRBV28
abundance: few
d_gene: TRBD1
j_gene: TRBJ1-6

CDR3nt: TGTGCCACCAGCAGAGGCCCAGGGCTGGAGGGGTTTCAAGAGACCCAGTACTTC
CDR3aa: CATSRGPGLEGFQETQYF
v_gene: TRBV15
abundance: once
d_gene: .
j_gene: TRBJ2-5

CDR3nt: TGTGCCAGCAGCGCGATGGGGGCGTCTGGAAACACCATATATTTT
CDR3aa: CASSAMGASGNTIYF
v_gene: TRBV9
abundance: .
d_gene: .
j_gene: TRBJ1-3

CDR3nt: TGTGCCAGCAGCCAAGACGTAAAGCCCACAGATACGCAGTATTTT
CDR3aa: CASSQDVKPTDTQYF
v_gene: TRBV3-1/TRBV3-2
abundance: .
d_gene: .
j_gene: TRBJ2-3

CDR3nt: TGTGCCAGCAGCTTGGGTGTCGGACAGGGGATAAGTGCGAACACCGGGGAGCTGTTTTTT
CDR3aa: CASSLGVGQGISANTGELFF
v_gene: TRBV5-5
abundance: .
d_gene: TRBD1
j_gene: TRBJ2-2

CDR3nt: TGTGCCAGCAGCCAAGATGGAGAGCCCGCCCGAGAGCAGTTCTTC
CDR3aa: CASSQDGEPAREQFF
v_gene: TRBV14
abundance: .
d_gene: .
j_gene: TRBJ2-1

CDR3nt: TGCAGCGTCGCCAGGGGGCAGGGCACTGAAGCTTTCTTT
CDR3aa: CSVARGQGTEAFF
v_gene: TRBV29-1
abundance: .
d_gene: TRBD1
j_gene: TRBJ1-1

CDR3nt: TGTGCCAGCAGTCTCAACAGGGGTGCAGGCTACACCTTC
CDR3aa: CASSLNRGAGYTF
v_gene: TRBV12-3/TRBV12-4
abundance: .
d_gene: TRBD1
j_gene: TRBJ1-2

CDR3nt: TGTGCCAGCAGCCAAGATCCCGGGACAGGGGGCGACGAGCAGTACTTC
CDR3aa: CASSQDPGTGGDEQYF
v_gene: TRBV3-1/TRBV3-2
abundance: .
d_gene: TRBD1
j_gene: TRBJ2-7

CDR3nt: TGTGCCTGGAGTTGGGGCGATGGCTACACCTTC
CDR3aa: CAWSWGDGYTF
v_gene: TRBV30
abundance: few
d_gene: .
j_gene: TRBJ1-2

CDR3nt: TGTGCCAGCAGCGCACAAAGGACAAATTCACCCCTCCACTTT
CDR3aa: CASSAQRTNSPLHF
v_gene: TRBV11-3
abundance: .
d_gene: .
j_gene: TRBJ1-6

CDR3nt: TGCGCCAGCAGCTTGGAGGGGGCAGCTAACTATGGCTACACCTTC
CDR3aa: CASSLEGAANYGYTF
v_gene: TRBV5-1
abundance: .
d_gene: TRBD1
j_gene: TRBJ1-2

CDR3nt: TGTGCCAGCAGCCAAGTGACCTCCCGGGGCTATGGCTACACCTTC
CDR3aa: CASSQVTSRGYGYTF
v_gene: TRBV4-2
abundance: .
d_gene: .
j_gene: TRBJ1-2